Each of the 21 T cell receptor beta chains below was sequenced from the same sample in a study of neurological immune-mediated disorders. Using its own MiXCR run on the 5' RACE reads, TCRdb lists one record per CDR3 protein. The sample shows fewer than 85,000 distinct CDR3 sequences, about 5% of them seen only once. Sample: PBMCs. These receptors all stem from an older woman with multiple sclerosis.

This clonotype was observed many times. The chain employs TRBV7-8 and TRBJ2-7; 8 nucleotides align to TRBD2. V shed 5 bases, J shed 5 bases, and the junction held 11 bases outside the gene matches. Germline V gives CDR1 SGHVS, CDR2 FQNEAQ. The CDR3 loop spans 15 amino acids. CDR3: CASSPRGAGVDEQYF. The CDR3 DNA reads as TGTGCCAGCAGCCCGAGGGGAGCGGGAGTCGACGAGCAGTACTTC. Full variable domain (remainder filled in from reference TRBV7-8 and TRBJ2-7): GAGVSQSPRYKVAKRGQDVALRCDPISGHVSLFWYQQALGQGPEFLTYFQNEAQLDKSGLPSDRFFAERPEGSVSTLKIQRTQQEDSAVYLCASSPRGAGVDEQYFGPGTRLTVT.

Many counts were recorded for this clonotype. DNA of the CDR3: TGTGCCAGCAGCCTCATGGCCTCTAGCAATCAGCCCCAGCATTTT. It encodes CASSLMASSNQPQHF. The rearrangement links TRBV3-1 to TRBJ1-5, with D unresolved. This CDR3 spans 15 amino acids. CDR1 is LGHDT, CDR2 YNNKEL, per germline (reference sequence). V dropped 4 bases and J dropped 0 bases, with 10 bases sitting between them.

This clonotype has at least ten counts. The chain links TRBV7-2 to TRBJ2-5, with D possibly TRBD1 on 6 matching bases. CDR1 is SGHTA and CDR2 is FQGNSA in the germline V gene. There are 16 residues in the CDR3. Between the trimmed V and J ends, which lost 1 base and 1 base, there was a span of 13 bases. The CDR3 region has the DNA TGTGCCAGCAGCTTAGGAGACAGGCCGATCCAAGAGACCCAGTACTTC. It encodes CASSLGDRPIQETQYF.

This clonotype has a count of ten or more. V is TRBV5-1 and J is TRBJ1-1, with D uncertain. Trimming pared 1 base from V and 1 base from J, leaving 8 bases between. The CDR3 spans 14 residues. Germline assignment: CDR1 SGHRS and CDR2 YFSETQ. The CDR3 protein is CASSLRTGNTEAFF. The DNA of the CDR3 is TGCGCCAGCAGCTTGCGGACGGGGAACACTGAAGCTTTCTTT.

This clonotype was recorded once. Since a much larger clone is just one base distant, this may be a read error. This rearrangement joins TRBV29-1 to TRBJ1-1; a possible D gene is TRBD1 (6 bases). The germline V gene encodes CDR1 SQVTM and CDR2 ANQGSEA. The CDR3 loop spans 12 amino acids. V lost 4 bases and J lost 5, with 11 bases in between. Written as DNA, the CDR3 is TGCAGCGTTGTAGCCCAGGGGACTGAAGCTTTCTTT. Translation gives CSVVAQGTEAFF.

The DNA of the CDR3 is TGTGCCAGCAGTGAACCCAGGACAGACTGGGGCTACACCTTC. Its protein is CASSEPRTDWGYTF. V gene TRBV28 combines with J gene TRBJ1-2; TRBD1 is a possible D gene (6 bases). Looked up from germline, CDR1 is MDHEN and CDR2 is SYDVKM. This CDR3 spans 14 amino acids. V lost 5 bases to trimming and J lost 8 bases, with 18 bases between them.

This clonotype was detected ten times or more. The chain uses TRBV6-5 and TRBJ2-2; 8 bases fit TRBD2. The ends lost 3 bases at V and 1 base at J; junction bases unmatched: 1. The germline V gene encodes CDR1 MNHEY and CDR2 SVGAGI. This CDR3 region has 15 residues. The CDR3 nucleotides read TGTGCCAGCAGTTATACTAGCGGGAACACCGGGGAGCTGTTTTTT. Encoded protein: CASSYTSGNTGELFF.

This clonotype was picked up many times. The chain recombines TRBV12-3 or TRBV12-4 with TRBJ2-1; TRBD1 aligns across 9 bases. V lost 5 bases and J lost 4; bases outside the gene matches: 3. The CDR3 is 14 amino acids. The CDR3 coding sequence is TGTGCCAGCAGTCGGGACAGGGAATACAATGAGCAGTTCTTC. Amino acid sequence: CASSRDREYNEQFF.

The chain carries TRBV5-1 and TRBJ1-5; D ambiguous. The germline V gene has CDR1 SGHRS and CDR2 YFSETQ. V was cut by 4 bases and J by 7 bases, with 18 bases left in between. The CDR3 runs 15 residues. The CDR3 nucleotides are TGCGCCAGCAGCCTAGACATAGGGCCGGGGCAGCCCCAGCATTTT. This gives the protein CASSLDIGPGQPQHF.

This clonotype was observed at least ten times. V and J are TRBV20-1 and TRBJ2-1, with 7 nucleotides matching TRBD2. With V trimmed by 0 bases and J by 13 bases, 12 bases remained unmatched. This CDR3 comprises 14 residues. Germline CDR1 and CDR2: DFQATT and SNEGSKA (reference sequence). The CDR3 sequence is CSARDTRTSTTQFF. In nucleotides, the CDR3 is TGCAGTGCTAGAGACACCAGGACTAGTACGACTCAGTTCTTC.

This clonotype was seen ten or more times. The genes are TRBV14 and TRBJ2-7, with a weak D call TRBD2 (5 bases). The CDR3 is 13 residues long. Germline V gene sequence: CDR1 SGHDN, CDR2 FVKESK. The germline V and J ends were trimmed by 4 bases and 5 bases, with 12 bases remaining between them. The CDR3 DNA follows: TGTGCCAGCAGCCGGACTTCCCTCAACGAGCAGTACTTC. Its translation is CASSRTSLNEQYF.

This clonotype was seen only a few times. V gene TRBV7-2 combines with J gene TRBJ2-5, with D maybe TRBD1 (5 bases). V lost 0 bases and J lost 3, with 11 bases in between. This CDR3 comprises 15 residues. Germline assignment: CDR1 SGHTA and CDR2 FQGNSA. Here the CDR3 DNA reads TGTGCCAGCAGCTTAGCTAGGGCAGGGAAAGAGACCCAGTACTTC. Translated: CASSLARAGKETQYF. The variable domain in full, with the rest retrieved from reference TRBV7-2 and TRBJ2-5, is GAGVSQSPSNKVTEKGKDVELRCDPISGHTALYWYRQSLGQGLEFLIYFQGNSAPDKSGLPSDRFSAERTGGSVSTLTIQRTQQEDSAVYLCASSLARAGKETQYFGPGTRLLVL.

In its sample, this clonotype was seen many times. The chain has TRBV20-1 and TRBJ1-1; 11 bases match TRBD1. Germline assignment: CDR1 DFQATT and CDR2 SNEGSKA (reference sequence). CDR3 size: 13 residues. V shed 6 bases, J shed 6 bases, and the junction held 6 bases outside the gene matches. CDR3 region: CSARTGGKAEAFF. The CDR3 DNA reads TGCAGTGCGCGGACAGGGGGCAAGGCTGAAGCTTTCTTT.

This clonotype was counted ten times or more. The chain combines TRBV7-7 with TRBJ2-1; 10 positions match TRBD2. This CDR3 comprises 20 residues. V gave up 4 bases and J gave up 3 bases; unmatched junction bases: 18. Germline V CDR1 and CDR2: SSHAT, FNYEAQ (reference sequence). CDR3 loop: CASSSQIIRGPSGSYNEQFF. The CDR3 DNA follows: TGTGCCAGCAGCTCGCAGATTATAAGGGGACCTAGCGGGAGCTACAATGAGCAGTTCTTC.

This clonotype was detected a few times. The chain links TRBV5-1 to TRBJ1-1; a possible D gene is TRBD1 (5 bases). This CDR3 region has 14 residues. Germline CDR1 SGHRS, CDR2 YFSETQ. V lost 1 base to trimming and J lost 5 bases, with 12 bases between them. The DNA of the CDR3 is TGCGCCAGCAGCTTGTTGGGGGAAGGAACTGAAGCTTTCTTT. Its protein product is CASSLLGEGTEAFF.

This clonotype was seen at least ten times. The CDR3 region is CASRRQGMNTEAFF. The CDR3 DNA is TGTGCCAGCAGGAGACAGGGTATGAACACTGAAGCTTTCTTT. This chain joins TRBV25-1 and TRBJ1-1; 7 nucleotides line up with TRBD1. The V segment lost 6 bases and the J segment 0 bases; nucleotides outside the gene matches: 4. Looked up from germline, CDR1 is MGHDK and CDR2 is SYGVNS. The CDR3 sequence is 14 residues long.

For this clonotype: A much larger clone sits a single nucleotide away, making a read error possible. This rearrangement joins TRBV18 to TRBJ2-5, with TRBD1 matching over 7 bases. The germline CDR1 and CDR2 sequences are KGHSH and LQKENI. This CDR3 spans 15 amino acids. Here the CDR3 DNA reads TGTGCCAACTCACTCCCAGGGGGAATGGAAGAGACCCAGTACTTC. It encodes CANSLPGGMEETQYF.

This clonotype appeared many times. V gene TRBV6-6 combines with J gene TRBJ2-3; D gene unclear. Germline lookup yields CDR1 MNHNY and CDR2 SVGAGI (reference sequence). Trimming cost V 2 bases and J 5 bases, with 8 bases left between them. The CDR3 consists of 13 residues. CDR3 DNA: TGTGCCAGCAGTTACAGATACTTAGATACGCAGTATTTT. Protein sequence: CASSYRYLDTQYF.

This clonotype was seen at least ten times. This rearrangement joins TRBV20-1 to TRBJ2-2, with TRBD2 matching over 12 bases. The CDR3 is 16 residues long. CDR1 and CDR2 (germline): DFQATT, SNEGSKA (reference sequence). V shed 2 bases, J shed 3 bases, and the junction held 4 bases outside the gene matches. CDR3 in amino acids: CSARPSGRVDTGELFF. In nucleotides, the CDR3 is TGCAGTGCTAGACCTAGCGGGAGGGTTGACACCGGGGAGCTGTTTTTT.

Ten or more counts support this clonotype. This chain joins TRBV2 and TRBJ1-2; D gene ambiguous. V was clipped by 7 bases and J by 6 bases, with 12 bases between them. The CDR3 extends over 12 amino acids. Germline V CDR1 and CDR2: SNHLY, FYNNEI. The CDR3 here is CASNVGPDGYTF. DNA for the CDR3: TGTGCCAGCAATGTAGGGCCGGATGGCTACACCTTC.

This clonotype was recorded many times. This sequence joins TRBV27 and TRBJ2-7; D might be TRBD2 (6 bases). The CDR3 runs to 15 residues. Germline V gene lookup returns CDR1 MNHEY and CDR2 SMNVEV (reference sequence). Trimming removed 2 bases at V and 0 bases at J, with 11 bases between. CDR3 sequence reads: CASSLEEGSSYEQYF. In DNA form, the CDR3 reads TGTGCCAGCAGTTTAGAGGAGGGGAGCTCCTACGAGCAGTACTTC.